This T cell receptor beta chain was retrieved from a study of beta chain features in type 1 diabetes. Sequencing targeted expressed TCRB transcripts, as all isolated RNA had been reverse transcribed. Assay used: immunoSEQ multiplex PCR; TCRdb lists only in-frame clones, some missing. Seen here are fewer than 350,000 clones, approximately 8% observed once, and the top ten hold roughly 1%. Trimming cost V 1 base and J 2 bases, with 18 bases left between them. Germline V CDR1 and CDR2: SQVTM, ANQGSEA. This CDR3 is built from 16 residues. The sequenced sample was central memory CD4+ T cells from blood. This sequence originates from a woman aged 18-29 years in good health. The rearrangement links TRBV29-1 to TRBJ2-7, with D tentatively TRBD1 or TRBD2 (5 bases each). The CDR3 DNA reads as TGCAGCGTTGAAGGGGGCATTGGGACGGAAACCTACGAGCAGTACTTC. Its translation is CSVEGGIGTETYEQYF.